The 25 T cell receptor beta chains below come from one sample, sequenced in a study of shared clonotypes between healthy human individuals. Sequenced by immunoSEQ multiplex PCR; TCRdb stores in-frame clones only, minus some. This sample carries roughly 2.6 million clones, more than 90% of them seen once, and the ten largest clones take under 0.15%. Sequences were obtained from naive CD4+ T cells sorted from blood. Subset defined: CD45RA+ positively selected. These receptors originate from a man aged 18 to 30 in good health.

As for this clone: Other DNA sequences in the same sample also yield this CDR3. The CDR3 DNA reads as TGTGCCAGCTCACCCGTTAGCAATCAGCCCCAGCATTTT. The encoded protein is CASSPVSNQPQHF. The gene calls are TRBV18 and TRBJ1-5, with D unresolved. Trimming took 3 bases from V and 0 from J, leaving 3 bases between them. Germline values: CDR1 KGHSH, CDR2 LQKENI. The CDR3 runs to 13 residues. Full variable domain (remainder filled in from reference TRBV18 and TRBJ1-5): NAGVMQNPRHLVRRRGQEARLRCSPMKGHSHVYWYRQLPEEGLKFMVYLQKENIIDESGMPKERFSAEFPKEGPSILRIQQVVRGDSAAYFCASSPVSNQPQHFGDGTRLSIL.

The V and J genes are TRBV4-1 and TRBJ2-1; TRBD2 matches 12 bases. This CDR3 is 15 amino acids long. Trimming removed 2 bases from V and 8 bases from J; junction bases left unmatched: 4. CDR1 MGHRA and CDR2 YSYEKL come from the germline V gene. The CDR3 region is CASSQLLAGGDEQFF. Here the CDR3 DNA reads TGCGCCAGCAGCCAACTTCTAGCGGGAGGGGATGAGCAGTTCTTC.

This clone was seen just once. The chain uses TRBV5-1 and TRBJ1-6; the D gene is possibly TRBD1 (5 bases). Trimming removed 0 bases from V and 8 bases from J, with 15 bases in between. Germline V gene sequence: CDR1 SGHRS, CDR2 YFSETQ. The CDR3 is made up of 16 amino acids. The DNA of the CDR3 is TGCGCCAGCAGCTTGGTCGCAGGGCTGGAGGATTCACCCCTCCACTTT. As protein: CASSLVAGLEDSPLHF.

As to this clone: Other DNA sequences in the sample encode the same CDR3. V gene TRBV28 combines with J gene TRBJ2-3; the D is unclear. CDR1 is MDHEN and CDR2 is SYDVKM in the germline V gene. Trimming took off 6 bases at V and 0 bases at J, with 4 bases between the two ends. This CDR3 comprises 12 residues. This CDR3 reads CASRSSTDTQYF. The CDR3 coding sequence is TGTGCCAGCAGATCGAGCACAGATACGCAGTATTTT.

V gene TRBV27 combines with J gene TRBJ1-4, with D maybe TRBD1 (6 bases). Germline V gene lookup returns CDR1 MNHEY and CDR2 SMNVEV (reference sequence). There are 12 residues in the CDR3. V was clipped by 5 bases and J by 8 bases, with 9 bases between them. The chain's CDR3 is CASSTGHEKLFF. CDR3 bases: TGTGCCAGCAGTACAGGGCACGAAAAACTGTTTTTT.

The chain is built from TRBV7-9 and TRBJ1-1; a possible D gene is TRBD1 (6 bases). CDR1 is SEHNR, CDR2 FQNEAQ, per germline (reference sequence). This CDR3 region has 14 residues. V was trimmed by 7 bases and J by 3 bases, leaving 15 bases between them. The CDR3, as DNA: TGTGCCAGCAACCGGGGGGGGCTTGACACTGAAGCTTTCTTT. It translates to CASNRGGLDTEAFF.

As to this clone: Within the sample, other DNA sequences also encode this same CDR3. V usage is TRBV29-1 and J usage is TRBJ2-5; D is unresolved. Germline V CDR1 and CDR2: SQVTM, ANQGSEA. The CDR3 runs to 11 residues. V was cut by 2 bases and J by 4 bases, with 5 bases left in between. Written as DNA, the CDR3 is TGCAGCGTTGAATTGGGAGAGACCCAGTACTTC. Its translation: CSVELGETQYF.

DNA for the CDR3: TGCGCCAGCAGCCAAGACTGGGCGGTGTTGAACATTCAGTACTTC. This encodes CASSQDWAVLNIQYF. The chain carries TRBV4-3 and TRBJ2-4; D is unclear. The CDR3 extends over 15 amino acids. V lost 0 bases and J lost 7, with 13 bases in between. Germline CDR1 LGHNA, CDR2 YSLEER.

This clone was counted once. The V call is TRBV6-1, the J call TRBJ2-7, with 7 positions matching TRBD1. V gave up 7 bases and J gave up 7 bases; unmatched junction bases: 10. Germline CDR1 and CDR2: MNHNS and SASEGT. The CDR3 contains 13 residues. CDR3 residues: CASIGLGQREQYF. The CDR3 nucleotides read TGTGCCAGCATCGGACTGGGACAGAGAGAGCAGTACTTC.

The J gene is TRBJ1-6, the V gene TRBV5-1, with 8 bases aligning to TRBD1. The germline V gene has CDR1 SGHRS and CDR2 YFSETQ. The trim removed 0 bases at V and 6 bases at J, leaving 5 bases unmatched. The length of the CDR3 is 16 residues. The CDR3 DNA is TGCGCCAGCAGCTTGGCCCCAGGGGGCGGTAATTCACCCCTCCACTTT. As protein: CASSLAPGGGNSPLHF.

This chain connects TRBV9 to TRBJ2-3; D uncertain. Germline V gene sequence: CDR1 SGDLS, CDR2 YYNGEE. CDR3 length: 13 residues. V lost 4 bases, J lost 3 bases, and 9 bases lay in between. CDR3 protein: CASSPAGTDTQYF. In DNA form, the CDR3 reads TGTGCCAGCAGCCCAGCCGGGACAGATACGCAGTATTTT.

This rearrangement joins TRBV10-3 to TRBJ1-1; 9 bases are a match to TRBD1. V lost 2 bases, J lost 1 base, and 5 bases stayed unmatched. The CDR3 runs 16 residues. Germline V gene sequence: CDR1 ENHRY, CDR2 SYGVKD. The CDR3 loop reads CAISEADRGTNTEAFF. The CDR3 DNA reads as TGTGCCATCAGTGAGGCCGACAGGGGGACGAACACTGAAGCTTTCTTT.

The J gene is TRBJ1-3, the V gene TRBV2, with D unresolved. V was cut by 7 bases and J by 0 bases, with 7 bases left in between. This CDR3 is built from 13 residues. Per germline, CDR1 SNHLY and CDR2 FYNNEI. For the CDR3, the DNA is TGTGCCAGCAATAGCAACTCTGGAAACACCATATATTTT. Encoded protein: CASNSNSGNTIYF.

A word on this clone: The same CDR3 can be traced to other DNA sequences in this sample. V usage is TRBV5-1 and J usage is TRBJ2-5; a weak D match, TRBD2 (5 bases). This CDR3 contains 14 residues. Germline V lookup: CDR1 SGHRS, CDR2 YFSETQ. Trimming took off 0 bases at V and 2 bases at J, with 8 bases between the two ends. CDR3 sequence reads: CASSLAAGQETQYF. The CDR3 DNA sequence: TGCGCCAGCAGCTTGGCGGCGGGTCAAGAGACCCAGTACTTC.

The chain carries TRBV19 and TRBJ1-2; D unclear. Trimming shortened V by 1 base and J by 3 bases, and 12 bases separated the two germline ends. Germline CDR1 and CDR2: LNHDA and SQIVND (reference sequence). The CDR3 is 15 amino acids. The CDR3 sequence is CASSIVGSSDYGYTF. The CDR3 coding sequence is TGTGCCAGTAGTATAGTTGGCAGCAGCGACTATGGCTACACCTTC. The entire variable domain, with the rest obtained from reference TRBV19 and TRBJ1-2, is as follows: DGGITQSPKYLFRKEGQNVTLSCEQNLNHDAMYWYRQDPGQGLRLIYYSQIVNDFQKGDIAEGYSVSREKKESFPLTVTSAQKNPTAFYLCASSIVGSSDYGYTFGSGTRLTVV.

V usage is TRBV6-5 and J usage is TRBJ2-7; no clear D. The ends were cut back, 0 bases at V and 0 bases at J, with 12 bases in the middle. Per the germline V gene, CDR1 is MNHEY and CDR2 is SVGAGI. The CDR3 is 16 amino acids. The DNA of the CDR3 is TGTGCCAGCAGTTACTCGGTTTCGGTGAGCTCCTACGAGCAGTACTTC. Translated, it gives CASSYSVSVSSYEQYF.

V is TRBV5-1 and J is TRBJ1-1, with a weak D call TRBD1 (5 bases). The CDR3 covers 11 residues. Germline loops: CDR1 SGHRS, CDR2 YFSETQ. V was pared by 4 bases and J by 8 bases, with 9 bases between. The chain's CDR3 is CASSGGMEAFF. The CDR3 coding sequence is TGCGCCAGCAGCGGGGGTATGGAAGCTTTCTTT. Full variable domain (rest looked up from reference TRBV5-1 and TRBJ1-1): KAGVTQTPRYLIKTRGQQVTLSCSPISGHRSVSWYQQTPGQGLQFLFEYFSETQRNKGNFPGRFSGRQFSNSRSEMNVSTLELGDSALYLCASSGGMEAFFGQGTRLTVV.

This chain links TRBV7-8 with TRBJ2-5, with a possible D match to TRBD2 (5 bases). Germline V CDR1 and CDR2: SGHVS, FQNEAQ. There are 19 residues in the CDR3. Trimming shortened V by 6 bases and J by 1 base, and 27 bases separated the two germline ends. As DNA, the CDR3 is TGTGCCAGCAGGCGAGGGCCTTTTAGGGTGGTTGGGATCCAAGAGACCCAGTACTTC. Amino acid sequence: CASRRGPFRVVGIQETQYF.

This chain links TRBV19 with TRBJ2-3, with 11 bases matching TRBD1. Germline V gene sequence: CDR1 LNHDA, CDR2 SQIVND (reference sequence). V dropped 8 bases and J dropped 4; count of bases not matched to a gene: 5. The CDR3 totals 14 residues. CDR3 coding DNA: TGTGCCAGTGGGACAGGGGGTGGTTCAGATACGCAGTATTTT. This sequence encodes CASGTGGGSDTQYF.

The CDR3, as DNA: TGTGCCAGCACACAGAAAAACATTCAGTACTTC. Its translation is CASTQKNIQYF. The V and J genes are TRBV6-5 and TRBJ2-4; D call uncertain. The CDR3 length is 11 residues. Germline CDR1 and CDR2: MNHEY and SVGAGI. V lost 7 bases and J lost 4, with 5 bases in between.

This clone was observed a single time. V gene TRBV10-3 combines with J gene TRBJ2-7; TRBD2 matches at 9 bases. CDR3 length equals 15 residues. CDR1 ENHRY and CDR2 SYGVKD come from the germline V gene. Trimming cost V 4 bases and J 0 bases; bases outside gene matches: 4. For the CDR3, the DNA is TGTGCCATCAGTGGGGCTAGCGGGGTCTCCTACGAGCAGTACTTC. Its translation is CAISGASGVSYEQYF.

The chain joins TRBV27 to TRBJ2-2, with 10 bases that match TRBD1. The germline V gene has CDR1 MNHEY and CDR2 SMNVEV (reference sequence). This CDR3 comprises 17 residues. V shed 2 bases, J shed 4 bases, and the junction held 7 bases outside the gene matches. The CDR3 region is CASSLNPWTGGTGELFF. The DNA for the CDR3 is TGTGCCAGCAGTTTAAATCCCTGGACAGGGGGCACCGGGGAGCTGTTTTTT.

The chain recombines TRBV5-6 with TRBJ2-5, with a weak D call TRBD2 (6 bases). From germline, CDR1 is SGHDT and CDR2 YYEEEE. This CDR3 contains 15 residues. Trimming took 1 base from V and 5 from J, leaving 15 bases between them. Written as DNA, the CDR3 is TGTGCCAGCAGCTTGAGTGGCAGAGCGGGCGAGACCCAGTACTTC. As protein: CASSLSGRAGETQYF.

The chain is built from TRBV6-5 and TRBJ2-6, with a weak D call TRBD2 (6 bases). Trimming pared 6 bases from V and 2 bases from J, leaving 11 bases between. The CDR3 loop spans 15 amino acids. CDR1 is MNHEY and CDR2 is SVGAGI in the germline V gene. CDR3 coding DNA: TGTGCCAGCAGACCAGGGAGGACTGGGGCCAACGTCCTGACTTTC. Its protein product is CASRPGRTGANVLTF.

The chain uses TRBV19 and TRBJ1-3; D possibly corresponds to TRBD1 (5 bases). Trimming stripped 9 bases from V and 0 bases from J, with 12 bases between. The CDR3 is made up of 14 amino acids. CDR1 and CDR2 from the germline V gene are LNHDA and SQIVND (reference sequence). The CDR3 here is CARRPGSSGNTIYF. In nucleotides, the CDR3 is TGTGCCAGGAGACCAGGGAGCTCTGGAAACACCATATATTTT.